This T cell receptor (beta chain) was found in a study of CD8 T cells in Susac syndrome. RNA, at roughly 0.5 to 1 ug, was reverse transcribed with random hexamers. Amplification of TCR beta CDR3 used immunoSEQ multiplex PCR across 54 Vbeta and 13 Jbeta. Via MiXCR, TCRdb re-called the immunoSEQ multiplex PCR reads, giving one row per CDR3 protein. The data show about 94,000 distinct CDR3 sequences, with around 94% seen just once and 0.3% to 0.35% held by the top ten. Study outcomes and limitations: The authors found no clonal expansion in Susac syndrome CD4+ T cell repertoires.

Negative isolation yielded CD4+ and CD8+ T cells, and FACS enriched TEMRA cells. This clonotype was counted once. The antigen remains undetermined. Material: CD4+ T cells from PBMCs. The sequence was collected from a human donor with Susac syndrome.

The CDR3 region is CASSLASGEETQYF. CDR3 nucleotide sequence: TGCGCCAGCAGCTTGGCCTCGGGGGAAGAGACCCAGTACTTC. V gene TRBV5-1 combines with J gene TRBJ2-5, with a possible D match to TRBD2 (6 bases). V lost 0 bases to trimming and J lost 3 bases, with 9 bases between them. CDR1 is SGHRS and CDR2 is YFSETQ in the germline V gene. This CDR3 contains 14 residues.